A single sample gave rise to the 24 T cell receptor beta chains below, sequenced in a study of blood T cell repertoires in COVID-19. Data came from immunoSEQ multiplex PCR; TCRdb stores just in-frame clones and leaves some out. There are fewer than 250,000 clones in the sample; roughly nine tenths occur only once, and less than 7.5% lies in the top ten. Sequences were obtained from peripheral blood. Receptors originate from a man aged 55-75 years who had recovered from COVID-19.

This chain uses TRBV6-4 with TRBJ2-1; 14 bases match TRBD2. This CDR3 region has 20 residues. V was pared by 4 bases and J by 2 bases, with 13 bases of the junction left unmatched. Germline-derived CDR1 and CDR2 are MRHNA and SNTAGT. The CDR3 bases are TGTGCCAGCAGTGTTAGCGACCTGGGACTAGCGGGAGAGACCTACAATGAGCAGTTCTTC. Encoded protein: CASSVSDLGLAGETYNEQFF.

J is TRBJ1-2 and V is TRBV16; a possible D gene is TRBD1 (5 bases). V gave up 3 bases and J gave up 4 bases, with 12 bases separating them. The length of the CDR3 is 14 residues. Germline V gives CDR1 KGHSY, CDR2 FQNENV. Here the CDR3 DNA reads TGTGCCAGCAGCCATTCGCGGGGGACCTATGGCTACACCTTC. It yields the protein CASSHSRGTYGYTF.

This clone came up once. V and J are TRBV4-2 and TRBJ2-5; 7 nucleotides agree with TRBD2. CDR1 is LGHNA and CDR2 is YNFKEQ in the germline V gene. This CDR3 has 15 residues. V gave up 0 bases and J gave up 5 bases; unmatched junction bases: 6. CDR3 in amino acids: CASSQEGVGGETQYF. CDR3 coding DNA: TGTGCCAGCAGCCAAGAAGGGGTGGGAGGGGAGACCCAGTACTTC.

The rearrangement joins TRBV14 to TRBJ2-1; 10 bases are shared with TRBD1. The CDR3 loop spans 15 amino acids. V lost 4 bases to trimming and J lost 6 bases; unmatched junction nucleotides: 6. Per the germline V gene, CDR1 is SGHDN and CDR2 is FVKESK. CDR3 coding DNA: TGTGCCAGCAGCCGGGGACAGGGGAGGATCAATGAGCAGTTCTTC. This sequence encodes CASSRGQGRINEQFF.

The chain carries TRBV3-1 (or the pseudogene TRBV3-2) and TRBJ2-2, with 8 bases fitting TRBD1. V gave up 3 bases and J gave up 7 bases; unmatched junction bases: 4. The CDR3 loop spans 14 amino acids. Germline V gene lookup returns CDR1 LGHDT and CDR2 YNNKEL (reference sequence). The CDR3 spells CASSQADRVGELFF. The CDR3 nucleotides read TGTGCCAGCAGCCAGGCGGACAGGGTCGGGGAGCTGTTTTTT.

The rearrangement links TRBV29-1 to TRBJ2-3; TRBD1 aligns across 11 bases. The V gene's germline CDR1 is SQVTM and CDR2 ANQGSEA. The trim removed 8 bases at V and 4 bases at J, leaving 8 bases unmatched. The CDR3 extends over 14 amino acids. The CDR3 here is CSPWGTGGSDTQYF. The CDR3 DNA is TGCAGCCCCTGGGGGACAGGGGGATCAGATACGCAGTATTTT.

V gene TRBV4-2 combines with J gene TRBJ2-7; TRBD2 might be the D (5 bases). This CDR3 contains 13 residues. Germline CDR1 is LGHNA and CDR2 is YNFKEQ. V was pared by 0 bases and J by 9 bases, with 12 bases between. The CDR3 region has the DNA TGTGCCAGCAGCCAAGATCCGATGGCGGGGCAGTACTTC. Protein sequence: CASSQDPMAGQYF.

The rearrangement joins TRBV7-2 to TRBJ2-5, with D unresolved. This CDR3 is built from 16 residues. V was pared by 1 base and J by 5 bases, with 17 bases between. Germline CDR1 SGHTA, CDR2 FQGNSA. In nucleotides, the CDR3 is TGTGCCAGCAGCTTAGGTGGCACAATCACCCTCGAGACCCAGTACTTC. This encodes CASSLGGTITLETQYF.

As to this clone: Other DNA variants within this sample encode the same CDR3. This chain links TRBV19 with TRBJ1-1, with D hard to call. Germline CDR1 reads LNHDA; CDR2 reads SQIVND (reference sequence). Trimming stripped 8 bases from V and 1 base from J, with 11 bases between. The CDR3 runs 13 residues. DNA for the CDR3: TGTGCCAGTTCCCGGGATCGGAACACTGAAGCTTTCTTT. Its protein product is CASSRDRNTEAFF.

The chain recombines TRBV11-1 with TRBJ2-7; TRBD1 agrees at 8 bases. The CDR3 covers 15 residues. Germline CDR1 SGHAT, CDR2 FQDESV (reference sequence). With 0 bases clipped from V and 1 base from J, the junction kept 2 bases outside the gene matches. CDR3: CASSLATGGSYEQYF. CDR3 coding DNA: TGTGCCAGCAGCTTAGCTACAGGGGGGTCCTACGAGCAGTACTTC.

CDR3 sequence (DNA): TGTGCCAGTAGTATGGGGAGGGGGTTTAACACCGGGGAGCTGTTTTTT. Translation: CASSMGRGFNTGELFF. The chain is built from TRBV19 and TRBJ2-2; the D gene is possibly TRBD2 (7 bases). Germline V gives CDR1 LNHDA, CDR2 SQIVND (reference sequence). The CDR3 runs 16 residues. Trimming cost V 3 bases and J 2 bases, with 13 bases left between them.

The J gene is TRBJ2-7, the V gene TRBV19; 8 bases agree with TRBD1. The V gene's germline CDR1 is LNHDA and CDR2 SQIVND (reference sequence). The junction had 2 bases not matched to a gene; V was cut back by 4 bases and J by 3 bases. The CDR3 totals 13 residues. CDR3 sequence: CASSTTGVYEQYF. CDR3 DNA: TGTGCCAGTAGTACGACAGGGGTCTACGAGCAGTACTTC.

This clone was seen only a few times. The DNA for the CDR3 is TGTGCCAGCAGCCCCTCCAGCCGGGCAACTAATGAAAAACTGTTTTTT. It specifies CASSPSSRATNEKLFF. The chain carries TRBV9 and TRBJ1-4; D remains unclear. Trimming left V 4 bases short and J 0 bases short, with 13 bases between. CDR1 and CDR2 from the germline V gene are SGDLS and YYNGEE. The CDR3 covers 16 residues.

V is TRBV6-6 and J is TRBJ1-1, with TRBD1 matching 10 bases. The CDR3 runs 17 residues. Per germline, CDR1 MNHNY and CDR2 SVGAGI (reference sequence). V lost 5 bases, J lost 0 bases, and 9 bases stayed unmatched. DNA for the CDR3: TGTGCCAGCAGTCCCCGGACAGGGGGAAACATGAACACTGAAGCTTTCTTT. Protein product: CASSPRTGGNMNTEAFF.

This clone was found once. This chain links TRBV20-1 with TRBJ2-4; maybe TRBD1 (6 bases). V lost 3 bases to trimming and J lost 0 bases, with 21 bases between them. From germline, CDR1 is DFQATT and CDR2 SNEGSKA (reference sequence). CDR3 size: 18 residues. As DNA, the CDR3 is TGCAGTGCTAGTTCTCCACCAGGGGTGGGGCTAGCCAAAAACATTCAGTACTTC. It codes for CSASSPPGVGLAKNIQYF.

This rearrangement joins TRBV19 to TRBJ2-1, with 9 bases identical to TRBD2. Germline CDR1 LNHDA, CDR2 SQIVND (reference sequence). CDR3 length equals 14 residues. V gave up 3 bases and J gave up 9 bases; unmatched junction bases: 6. The CDR3 DNA follows: TGTGCCAGTAGTATTGGCGGGGGGGGTGGTGAGCAGTTCTTC. Translating gives CASSIGGGGGEQFF.

This clone showed up just a few times. The genes are TRBV19 and TRBJ1-5; D not certain. The CDR3 loop spans 13 amino acids. The germline V and J ends were trimmed by 1 base and 2 bases, with 3 bases remaining between them. Per germline, CDR1 LNHDA and CDR2 SQIVND (reference sequence). The CDR3 DNA reads TGTGCCAGTAGTATAGGAGGCAATCAGCCCCAGCATTTT. Translating gives CASSIGGNQPQHF.

The chain couples TRBV3-1 (or the pseudogene TRBV3-2) to TRBJ2-7; TRBD1 matches at 10 bases. Per the germline V gene, CDR1 is LGHDT and CDR2 is YNNKEL (reference sequence). This CDR3 spans 14 amino acids. The V gene end was trimmed by 3 bases and the J gene end by 6 bases; junction bases not matched to a gene: 5. The CDR3 nucleotides read TGTGCCAGCAGCCAGAGGACAGGGGGTGGCGAGCAGTACTTC. It yields the protein CASSQRTGGGEQYF.

The sample holds a few counts of this clone. The chain joins TRBV7-9 to TRBJ2-7; TRBD2 aligns across 8 bases. The CDR3 has 14 residues. J was trimmed by 6 bases and V by 5 bases; bases with no gene match: 9. CDR1 and CDR2 (germline): SEHNR, FQNEAQ (reference sequence). The CDR3 DNA sequence: TGTGCCAGCAGCGGAGGAGCGGGAGCGGGCGAGCAGTACTTC. Translating gives CASSGGAGAGEQYF. The full variable domain, completed using reference TRBV7-9 and TRBJ2-7, is DTGVSQNPRHKITKRGQNVTFRCDPISEHNRLYWYRQTLGQGPEFLTYFQNEAQLEKSRLLSDRFSAERPKGSFSTLEIQRTEQGDSAMYLCASSGGAGAGEQYFGPGTRLTVT.

This chain joins TRBV12-5 and TRBJ2-3; TRBD2 might be the D (5 bases). Germline CDR1 reads LGHNT; CDR2 reads FRNRAP. The CDR3 runs to 16 residues. V was pared by 1 base and J by 0 bases, with 11 bases between. The CDR3 is CASGLGGLISTDTQYF. The CDR3 region has the DNA TGTGCTAGTGGTTTGGGCGGACTCATTAGCACAGATACGCAGTATTTT.

V is TRBV4-2 and J is TRBJ2-3, with 8 bases identical to TRBD2. This CDR3 is 14 amino acids long. Germline V gene lookup returns CDR1 LGHNA and CDR2 YNFKEQ. Trimming took 6 bases from V and 3 from J; bases not matched to a gene: 5. In nucleotides, the CDR3 is TGTGCCAGCAGACCCGGGACTAGTACAGATACGCAGTATTTT. It specifies CASRPGTSTDTQYF.

The rearrangement joins TRBV20-1 to TRBJ1-1, with D unclear. This CDR3 comprises 8 residues. The germline V gene encodes CDR1 DFQATT and CDR2 SNEGSKA (reference sequence). The ends were cut back, 6 bases at V and 11 bases at J, with 7 bases in the middle. This chain's CDR3 is CSAIAAFF. The CDR3 DNA follows: TGCAGTGCAATCGCGGCTTTCTTT.

In nucleotides, the CDR3 is TGTGCCAGCAGTGCCACTCCCGTTGAGACCCAGTACTTC. Translated, it gives CASSATPVETQYF. The chain uses TRBV2 and TRBJ2-5, with no clear D. CDR1 is SNHLY and CDR2 is FYNNEI in the germline V gene. CDR3 length: 13 residues. Trimming took off 4 bases at V and 5 bases at J, with 11 bases between the two ends. Based on the CDR3 plus reference TRBV2 and TRBJ2-5, the full variable domain is EPEVTQTPSHQVTQMGQEVILRCVPISNHLYFYWYRQILGQKVEFLVSFYNNEISEKSEIFDDQFSVERPDGSNFTLKIRSTKLEDSAMYFCASSATPVETQYFGPGTRLLVL.

This clone was recorded once. The J gene is TRBJ2-7, the V gene TRBV7-8; 9 bases are a match to TRBD2. The J segment lost 6 bases and the V segment lost 1 base, leaving 4 bases of the junction unmatched. CDR3 length: 14 residues. CDR1 is SGHVS, CDR2 FQNEAQ, per germline. The CDR3 DNA follows: TGTGCCAGCAGCTTAGGAGGCGGGGGGGGCGAGCAGTACTTC. It translates to CASSLGGGGGEQYF.